Listed here are 27 T cell receptor beta chains from one sample, sequenced in a study of patients and donors after allogeneic stem cell transplantation. MiXCR was run by TCRdb on the RT-PCR reads, yielding one entry per CDR3 protein. The data show roughly 230,000 distinct CDR3 sequences, 11% to 15% seen once. Sequencing input: blood, either unsorted or a sorted T cell fraction (not recorded which). The receptor set was obtained from a human donor who was either an allogeneic HSCT recipient or a stem cell or donor lymphocyte infusion donor (not recorded which). It is not recorded whose cells these are; they may come from a transplant donor.

J is TRBJ2-7 and V is TRBV5-4; 9 bases agree with TRBD1. Unmatched junction bases numbered 4, after V lost 6 bases and J lost 0 bases. The CDR3 spans 14 residues. Germline loops: CDR1 SGHNT, CDR2 YYREEE (reference sequence). The CDR3 DNA reads as TGTGCCAGCATCGACAGGGGGGCCTCCTACGAGCAGTACTTC. It translates to CASIDRGASYEQYF. Supplemented by reference TRBV5-4 and TRBJ2-7, the full variable domain reads ETGVTQSPTHLIKTRGQQVTLRCSSQSGHNTVSWYQQALGQGPQFIFQYYREEENGRGNFPPRFSGLQFPNYSSELNVNALELDDSALYLCASIDRGASYEQYFGPGTRLTVT.

V usage is TRBV7-2 and J usage is TRBJ2-5; TRBD1 might be the D (7 bases). The CDR3 length is 15 residues. V was trimmed by 3 bases and J by 1 base, leaving 12 bases between them. The germline V gene has CDR1 SGHTA and CDR2 FQGNSA. CDR3 sequence: CASSFQGGGQETQYF. The CDR3 bases are TGTGCCAGCAGCTTTCAGGGGGGCGGCCAAGAGACCCAGTACTTC.

The gene calls are TRBV6-1 and TRBJ2-3; D possibly corresponds to TRBD2 (5 bases). V lost 0 bases to trimming and J lost 5 bases, with 9 bases between them. From germline, CDR1 is MNHNS and CDR2 SASEGT. This CDR3 is built from 14 residues. CDR3 in amino acids: CASSEALGRDTQYF. The CDR3 DNA sequence: TGTGCCAGCAGTGAAGCTCTAGGGAGAGATACGCAGTATTTT.

This clonotype came up a few times. This chain connects TRBV18 to TRBJ1-6, with a tentative D call TRBD1 (5 bases). Germline V CDR1 and CDR2: KGHSH, LQKENI. Between the trimmed V and J ends, which lost 4 bases and 0 bases, there was a span of 10 bases. CDR3 length equals 16 residues. CDR3 protein: CASSRDRSSYNSPLHF. The DNA of the CDR3 is TGTGCCAGCTCACGTGACAGAAGCTCCTATAATTCACCCCTCCACTTT.

This clonotype was recorded a few times. The CDR3 is CASSGNHIRGSYNEQFF. CDR3 nucleotides: TGTGCCAGCAGTGGGAACCATATCAGGGGGTCCTACAATGAGCAGTTCTTC. This chain joins TRBV25-1 and TRBJ2-1, with TRBD1 matching over 7 bases. The CDR3 sequence is 17 residues long. Trimming took 4 bases from V and 1 from J; bases not matched to a gene: 10. Germline V gene lookup returns CDR1 MGHDK and CDR2 SYGVNS.

The chain carries TRBV18 and TRBJ1-1; D ambiguous. The CDR3 runs 15 residues. Germline CDR1 KGHSH, CDR2 LQKENI. Trimming removed 1 base at V and 1 base at J, with 10 bases between. CDR3 nucleotides: TGTGCCAGCTCACCACAGACGGGATGGAACACTGAAGCTTTCTTT. It specifies CASSPQTGWNTEAFF. The complete variable domain, with remaining parts taken from reference TRBV18 and TRBJ1-1, reads NAGVMQNPRHLVRRRGQEARLRCSPMKGHSHVYWYRQLPEEGLKFMVYLQKENIIDESGMPKERFSAEFPKEGPSILRIQQVVRGDSAAYFCASSPQTGWNTEAFFGQGTRLTVV.

V and J are TRBV2 and TRBJ2-2; D might be TRBD1 (6 bases). This CDR3 comprises 15 residues. The V and J ends lost 6 bases and 0 bases respectively, with 11 bases between them. CDR1 and CDR2 from the germline V gene are SNHLY and FYNNEI. The CDR3 here is CASRVGTPNTGELFF. The CDR3 bases are TGTGCCAGCAGGGTAGGGACACCGAACACCGGGGAGCTGTTTTTT.

This clonotype was found many times. This sequence joins TRBV5-1 and TRBJ2-3, with 10 bases fitting TRBD2. The ends lost 2 bases at V and 6 bases at J; junction bases unmatched: 9. The CDR3 covers 16 residues. The germline V gene has CDR1 SGHRS and CDR2 YFSETQ. The CDR3 DNA is TGCGCCAGCAGCTTCGGGAGCGGGAGGGACCTGGATACGCAGTATTTT. The encoded protein is CASSFGSGRDLDTQYF.

The rearrangement uses TRBV5-1 and TRBJ2-1; 9 nucleotides agree with TRBD2. The CDR3 length is 15 residues. The germline V gene has CDR1 SGHRS and CDR2 YFSETQ. V lost 5 bases and J lost 10; bases outside the gene matches: 13. CDR3 nucleotide sequence: TGCGCCAGCAGGGGATGGACTAGCGCAGGGACCGAGCAGTTCTTC. Translating it yields CASRGWTSAGTEQFF. Full variable domain (rest looked up from reference TRBV5-1 and TRBJ2-1): KAGVTQTPRYLIKTRGQQVTLSCSPISGHRSVSWYQQTPGQGLQFLFEYFSETQRNKGNFPGRFSGRQFSNSRSEMNVSTLELGDSALYLCASRGWTSAGTEQFFGPGTRLTVL.

This clonotype was counted between two and nine times. The chain recombines TRBV30 with TRBJ1-2, with D tentatively TRBD1 (6 bases). The length of the CDR3 is 12 residues. V was cut by 8 bases and J by 4 bases, with 14 bases left in between. Germline V lookup: CDR1 GTSNPN, CDR2 SVGIG (reference sequence). CDR3: CAVKGQSYGYTF. The CDR3 DNA reads TGTGCCGTAAAGGGACAAAGCTATGGCTACACCTTC.

V usage is TRBV6-4 and J usage is TRBJ2-2; 10 nucleotides agree with TRBD2. The length of the CDR3 is 15 residues. The germline V gene encodes CDR1 MRHNA and CDR2 SNTAGT. J gave up 5 bases and V 4 bases, and 4 bases lay outside the gene matches. CDR3: CASSVLAGETGELFF. CDR3 nucleotide sequence: TGTGCCAGCAGTGTTCTAGCGGGAGAGACCGGGGAGCTGTTTTTT.

This clonotype has more than one count but fewer than ten. The V gene is TRBV5-1, the J gene TRBJ2-7, with 8 nucleotides matching TRBD1. CDR3 size: 14 residues. Losses at the gene ends were 4 bases for V and 5 bases for J; bases not matched to a gene: 8. Germline V gives CDR1 SGHRS, CDR2 YFSETQ. The CDR3, as DNA: TGCGCCAGCAGCAGATGGACAGGGACCGACGAGCAGTACTTC. This sequence encodes CASSRWTGTDEQYF.

The chain recombines TRBV20-1 with TRBJ2-5; perhaps TRBD2 as D (6 bases). Germline V gene data show CDR1 as DFQATT and CDR2 as SNEGSKA (reference sequence). Deletions cut 3 bases from V and 4 bases from J, with 18 bases between. This CDR3 contains 15 residues. CDR3 loop: CSASRTPWGGETQYF. In nucleotides, the CDR3 is TGCAGTGCTAGTAGGACACCCTGGGGAGGAGAGACCCAGTACTTC.

This clonotype has a count of ten or more. The CDR3 DNA is TGCAGCGTGGACGGGGGAGGCCAGGGGGCGGCCTATGGCTACACCTTC. As protein: CSVDGGGQGAAYGYTF. This rearrangement joins TRBV29-1 to TRBJ1-2, with 8 bases lining up with TRBD1. Germline CDR1 reads SQVTM; CDR2 reads ANQGSEA. J lost 4 bases, V lost 6 bases, and 16 bases had no gene match. This CDR3 comprises 16 residues. The whole variable domain, filled in from reference TRBV29-1 and TRBJ1-2, reads SAVISQKPSRDICQRGTSLTIQCQVDSQVTMMFWYRQQPGQSLTLIATANQGSEATYESGFVIDKFPISRPNLTFSTLTVSNMSPEDSSIYLCSVDGGGQGAAYGYTFGSGTRLTVV.

This clonotype was detected many times. CDR3 in amino acids: CSALGTSEHEQFF. Here the CDR3 DNA reads TGCAGTGCCTTAGGGACTAGCGAACATGAGCAGTTCTTC. J is TRBJ2-1 and V is TRBV20-1; 10 bases match TRBD2. V trimming: 6 bases; J trimming: 8 bases; junction bases outside the gene matches: 7. CDR1 is DFQATT and CDR2 is SNEGSKA in the germline V gene (reference sequence). This CDR3 comprises 13 residues.

This clonotype was seen repeatedly, ten times or more. The chain combines TRBV12-3 or TRBV12-4 with TRBJ2-3; 11 nucleotides align to TRBD2. Trimming cost V 6 bases and J 4 bases; bases outside gene matches: 12. The CDR3 extends over 17 amino acids. In DNA form, the CDR3 reads TGTGCCAGCAGCCGCTCCTCTAGCGGGGGGCCCGCAGATACGCAGTATTTT. Its translation: CASSRSSSGGPADTQYF.

The gene calls are TRBV6-5 and TRBJ2-2; D is perhaps TRBD1 or TRBD2 (5 bases each). Germline V gene data show CDR1 as MNHEY and CDR2 as SVGAGI. Deletions cut 1 base from V and 4 bases from J, with 16 bases between. There are 17 residues in the CDR3. CDR3 DNA: TGTGCCAGCAGTTACTTTGGCGGGTGGGGCTTCACCGGGGAGCTGTTTTTT. Its protein product is CASSYFGGWGFTGELFF.

This clonotype appeared a few times. This chain joins TRBV20-1 and TRBJ2-7, with a weak D call TRBD1 (5 bases). CDR3 length: 12 residues. V gave up 5 bases and J gave up 2 bases, with 10 bases separating them. Germline V gene sequence: CDR1 DFQATT, CDR2 SNEGSKA (reference sequence). The CDR3 region is CSAAETAYEQYF. CDR3 in DNA: TGCAGTGCTGCCGAGACAGCCTACGAGCAGTACTTC.

This clonotype was counted many times. The chain joins TRBV7-2 to TRBJ2-2; D is uncertain. CDR3 length: 15 amino acids. Trimming pared 3 bases from V and 0 bases from J, leaving 8 bases between. Looked up from germline, CDR1 is SGHTA and CDR2 is FQGNSA. This CDR3 reads CASSFGPTNTGELFF. For the CDR3, the DNA is TGTGCCAGCAGCTTCGGACCTACGAACACCGGGGAGCTGTTTTTT. Together with reference TRBV7-2 and TRBJ2-2, the CDR3 gives the full variable domain: GAGVSQSPSNKVTEKGKDVELRCDPISGHTALYWYRQSLGQGLEFLIYFQGNSAPDKSGLPSDRFSAERTGGSVSTLTIQRTQQEDSAVYLCASSFGPTNTGELFFGEGSRLTVL.

The sample holds a few counts of this clonotype. The rearrangement uses TRBV5-5 and TRBJ2-7; no definite D call. From germline, CDR1 is SGHKS and CDR2 YYEKEE (reference sequence). Trimming took 1 base from V and 3 from J, leaving 11 bases between them. This CDR3 spans 14 amino acids. In DNA, the CDR3 is TGTGCCAGCAGCTTGTTTGCAGGCAACTACGAGCAGTACTTC. Translated: CASSLFAGNYEQYF.

The table lists this clonotype with a few counts. The rearrangement links TRBV2 to TRBJ2-3; D possibly matches TRBD1 or TRBD2 (5 bases each). Germline assignment: CDR1 SNHLY and CDR2 FYNNEI. The CDR3 consists of 13 residues. V gave up 8 bases and J gave up 1 base, with 10 bases separating them. The CDR3 region has the DNA TGTGCCAGCTGGGACCCAGGCACAGATACGCAGTATTTT. Protein: CASWDPGTDTQYF.

This clonotype has more than one count but fewer than ten. This chain connects TRBV19 to TRBJ2-2; D unresolved. The germline V gene encodes CDR1 LNHDA and CDR2 SQIVND (reference sequence). The CDR3 has 16 residues. Deletions cut 2 bases from V and 0 bases from J, with 10 bases between. The CDR3: CASSIWGSANTGELFF. CDR3 nucleotide sequence: TGTGCCAGTAGTATATGGGGTTCGGCGAACACCGGGGAGCTGTTTTTT.

Notes on this clonotype: A much larger clone sits a single nucleotide away, making a read error possible. CDR3 sequence: CASGVRGSNPGELFF. DNA for the CDR3: TGTGCCAGCGGAGTAAGGGGCTCGAACCCCGGGGAGCTGTTTTTT. The chain recombines TRBV4-2 with TRBJ2-2; D perhaps matches TRBD1 (5 bases). Germline values: CDR1 LGHNA, CDR2 YNFKEQ. The CDR3 length is 15 residues.

The rearrangement joins TRBV13 to TRBJ2-7; D is possibly TRBD1 (5 bases). Deletions cut 1 base from V and 3 bases from J, with 16 bases between. The CDR3 is 16 residues long. In germline, CDR1 is PRHDT, CDR2 FYEKMQ (reference sequence). CDR3 nucleotide sequence: TGTGCCAGCAGCTTAGAGTTAGGGGCTGGTGGCTACGAGCAGTACTTC. Its protein product is CASSLELGAGGYEQYF. Filled out from reference TRBV13 and TRBJ2-7, the complete variable domain reads AAGVIQSPRHLIKEKRETATLKCYPIPRHDTVYWYQQGPGQDPQFLISFYEKMQSDKGSIPDRFSAQQFSDYHSELNMSSLELGDSALYFCASSLELGAGGYEQYFGPGTRLTVT.

The chain combines TRBV6-1 with TRBJ2-7; possible D gene TRBD2, 6 bases. The V gene's germline CDR1 is MNHNS and CDR2 SASEGT. This CDR3 spans 16 amino acids. Trimming stripped 6 bases from V and 6 bases from J, with 24 bases between. The CDR3 region is CASSPERGTHGSEQYF. The CDR3, as DNA: TGTGCCAGCAGCCCCGAACGCGGGACTCATGGGTCCGAGCAGTACTTC.

This clonotype was observed many times. The chain recombines TRBV2 with TRBJ1-2, with TRBD1 identical over 7 bases. Looked up from germline, CDR1 is SNHLY and CDR2 is FYNNEI. The CDR3 totals 17 residues. V gave up 3 bases and J gave up 4 bases; unmatched junction bases: 14. The CDR3 nucleotides are TGTGCCAGCAGTGAGGGCCATAAGGGGGCGCTTGGCTATGGCTACACCTTC. This sequence encodes CASSEGHKGALGYGYTF.

This clonotype was observed a few times. The J gene is TRBJ1-1, the V gene TRBV4-3, with TRBD1 as a possible D gene (5 bases). Germline V gene sequence: CDR1 LGHNA, CDR2 YSLEER. The CDR3 is 13 amino acids. The V gene lost 4 bases and the J gene lost 6 bases, with 12 bases spanning the gap. CDR3 coding DNA: TGCGCCAGCAGCCGACAGCTTGGCTCTGAAGCTTTCTTT. Residues: CASSRQLGSEAFF.